Listed here are 2 T cell receptor beta chains from one sample, sequenced in a study of shared clonotypes between healthy human individuals. The protocol was immunoSEQ multiplex PCR, while the TCRdb copy is restricted to in-frame clones and leaves out a portion. Of 2,500,000 or so clones in the sample, approximately 90% were seen once. Sequences were obtained from naive CD4+ T cells from PBMCs. Specified subset: CD45RA+ positively selected. The source of these receptors is a man aged 18 to 29 in good health. Some clones in this sample may be carry-over from other donors' samples.

The chain couples TRBV5-4 to TRBJ2-7; 7 positions agree with TRBD1. This CDR3 comprises 15 residues. CDR1 SGHNT and CDR2 YYREEE come from the germline V gene (reference sequence). Trimming at V came to 7 bases and at J to 1 base, leaving 11 bases not matched to a gene. The CDR3 bases are TGTGCCAGCGAAAGAAGACAGGGTGGATCCTACGAGCAGTACTTC. Amino acid sequence: CASERRQGGSYEQYF.

The table lists this clone with a count of one. The CDR3 sequence: CASSVWNWWRQPQHF. Written as DNA, the CDR3 is TGCGCCAGCAGTGTATGGAACTGGTGGAGGCAGCCCCAGCATTTT. The rearrangement uses TRBV10-1 and TRBJ1-5, with D unclear. The CDR3 runs to 15 residues. Trimming shortened V by 4 bases and J by 7 bases, and 17 bases separated the two germline ends. Germline-derived CDR1 and CDR2 are WNHNN and SYGVQD (reference sequence).